This T cell receptor beta chain appears in the sequencing data of a study of beta chain features in type 1 diabetes. This clone was seen a handful of times. The antigen is undetermined. Germline CDR1 is MDHEN and CDR2 is SYDVKM. V gave up 5 bases and J gave up 6 bases, with 14 bases separating them. The CDR3 has 14 amino acids. Reverse transcribing all isolated RNA meant expressed TCRB transcripts were sequenced. This table comes from immunoSEQ multiplex PCR, and its TCRdb copy is limited to in-frame clones, with some not included. The sample holds about 290,000 clones; around 7.8% are singletons and the top ten take about 0.93%. Study-wide results and limits: In patients and controls equally, PCR might favor templates that are shorter.

This sequence was found in a woman younger than 30 in good health. The V gene is TRBV28, the J gene TRBJ1-5; possible D gene TRBD1, 6 bases. The sample was central memory CD4+ T cells from blood. CDR3 in amino acids: CASSAGVVGQPQHF. Written as DNA, the CDR3 is TGTGCCAGCAGTGCAGGGGTGGTCGGTCAGCCCCAGCATTTT. Filled out from reference TRBV28 and TRBJ1-5, the complete variable domain reads DVKVTQSSRYLVKRTGEKVFLECVQDMDHENMFWYRQDPGLGLRLIYFSYDVKMKEKGDIPEGYSVSREKKERFSLILESASTNQTSMYLCASSAGVVGQPQHFGDGTRLSIL.